This TCR beta chain was found in a study of CD8 T cells in Susac syndrome. With random hexamers, reverse transcription was performed on about 0.5 to 1 ug of RNA. The immunoSEQ assay covered 54 Vbeta and 13 Jbeta segments for CDR3. TCRdb itself ran the immunoSEQ multiplex PCR reads through MiXCR, one entry per CDR3 protein. The repertoire has under 150,000 distinct CDR3 sequences, roughly 80% of them found once; the top ten carry roughly 0.48%. Treatment-naive patients with stable or active relapsing-remitting disease were the multiple sclerosis controls. The TCR sequence derives from a human donor with multiple sclerosis. Sequencing used CD8+ T cells from PBMCs.

CDR3 loop: CASSFGISYEQYF. CDR3 DNA: TGTGCCAGCAGCTTTGGGATCTCATACGAGCAGTACTTC. The chain combines TRBV5-4 with TRBJ2-7; no definite D call. Germline CDR1 SGHNT, CDR2 YYREEE (reference sequence). Trimming took off 2 bases at V and 4 bases at J, with 10 bases between the two ends. This CDR3 has 13 amino acids.